One sample yielded the 23 T cell receptor beta chains listed below, sequenced in a study of blood T cell repertoires in COVID-19. The repertoire was sequenced with immunoSEQ multiplex PCR; TCRdb's copy has only in-frame clones and lacks some. Of some 400,000 clones listed, roughly 77% are singletons. The specimen sequenced was peripheral blood. These receptors were collected from a human donor with acute or convalescent COVID-19. The donor label of this sample is uncertain.

This chain connects TRBV7-9 to TRBJ1-1; D uncertain. Trimming stripped 1 base from V and 2 bases from J, with 11 bases between. CDR3 length: 15 amino acids. Looked up from germline, CDR1 is SEHNR and CDR2 is FQNEAQ (reference sequence). CDR3 region: CASSLVGSINTEAFF. The CDR3 DNA follows: TGTGCCAGCAGCTTAGTGGGCAGCATAAACACTGAAGCTTTCTTT.

The V call is TRBV30, the J call TRBJ1-6, with TRBD1 matching over 10 bases. Germline lookup yields CDR1 GTSNPN and CDR2 SVGIG (reference sequence). The CDR3 extends over 17 amino acids. The V and J ends lost 0 bases and 7 bases, in that order; junction bases with no gene match: 9. CDR3 sequence reads: CAWSVRQGAYMNSPLHF. The CDR3 DNA reads TGTGCCTGGAGTGTAAGACAGGGGGCTTATATGAATTCACCCCTCCACTTT.

The J gene is TRBJ2-1, the V gene TRBV30; TRBD2 aligns across 9 bases. The CDR3 has 14 amino acids. Germline V gene sequence: CDR1 GTSNPN, CDR2 SVGIG (reference sequence). V lost 2 bases to trimming and J lost 10 bases; unmatched junction nucleotides: 9. This CDR3 reads CAWSSGTSLREQFF. The CDR3 DNA follows: TGTGCCTGGAGTAGTGGGACTAGCCTTCGGGAGCAGTTCTTC.

The V call is TRBV28, the J call TRBJ1-2; 9 nucleotides align to TRBD1. The germline V gene has CDR1 MDHEN and CDR2 SYDVKM. The V and J ends lost 3 bases and 7 bases, in that order; junction bases with no gene match: 12. This CDR3 spans 16 amino acids. The CDR3 sequence is CASSLGSRDRVGGYTF. CDR3 bases: TGTGCCAGCAGTTTGGGTTCCCGGGACAGGGTGGGTGGCTACACCTTC.

The chain recombines TRBV6-1 with TRBJ2-1, with D hard to call. Germline V lookup: CDR1 MNHNS, CDR2 SASEGT. The CDR3 is made up of 12 amino acids. The ends were cut back, 3 bases at V and 7 bases at J, with 7 bases in the middle. CDR3 loop: CASSDNSNEQFF. DNA for the CDR3: TGTGCCAGCAGTGACAACAGTAATGAGCAGTTCTTC.

This clone was seen a single time. The V and J genes are TRBV7-2 and TRBJ2-4, with D unresolved. The germline CDR1 and CDR2 sequences are SGHTA and FQGNSA. V shed 1 base and J shed 6 bases, with 4 bases lying between them. The CDR3 totals 12 residues. CDR3 sequence: CASSLDRNIQYF. For the CDR3, the DNA is TGTGCCAGCAGCTTAGATAGAAACATTCAGTACTTC.

This chain links TRBV18 with TRBJ1-4; 7 bases agree with TRBD1. J gave up 0 bases and V 3 bases, and 1 base lay outside the gene matches. Germline assignment: CDR1 KGHSH and CDR2 LQKENI. CDR3 length: 15 residues. CDR3: CASSPDRATNEKLFF. In DNA, the CDR3 is TGTGCCAGCTCACCTGACAGGGCAACTAATGAAAAACTGTTTTTT.

The CDR3 nucleotides are TGTGCCAGCAGCTTAGTCCGAGTCTACGAGCAGTACTTC. Residues: CASSLVRVYEQYF. The V and J genes are TRBV11-2 and TRBJ2-7; no clear D gene. The CDR3 sequence is 13 residues long. V was trimmed by 1 base and J by 3 bases, leaving 7 bases between them. The germline V gene encodes CDR1 SGHAT and CDR2 FQNNGV.

CDR3 sequence: CASNLQGTYGYTF. The CDR3 nucleotides are TGTGCCAGCAACCTACAGGGGACCTATGGCTACACCTTC. The J gene is TRBJ1-2, the V gene TRBV2; the match to TRBD1 covers 7 bases. Trimming took 7 bases from V and 4 from J; bases not matched to a gene: 6. Per germline, CDR1 SNHLY and CDR2 FYNNEI. This CDR3 is 13 amino acids long.

V usage is TRBV10-1 and J usage is TRBJ2-7, with 8 bases lining up with TRBD1. The germline gives CDR1 WNHNN, CDR2 SYGVQD (reference sequence). V shed 5 bases and J 2 bases; nucleotides not matched to a gene: 2. The CDR3 sequence is 13 residues long. The CDR3, as DNA: TGCGCCAGCAGTCGGACAGGGACCTACGAGCAGTACTTC. Its translation: CASSRTGTYEQYF.

The rearrangement links TRBV11-2 to TRBJ2-1; D uncertain. The CDR3 runs to 12 residues. Germline-derived CDR1 and CDR2 are SGHAT and FQNNGV. V gave up 1 base and J gave up 7 bases, with 5 bases separating them. The CDR3 region is CASSLAGNEQFF. CDR3 DNA sequence: TGTGCCAGCAGCTTAGCGGGTAATGAGCAGTTCTTC.

The V and J genes are TRBV12-3 or TRBV12-4 and TRBJ2-7; D gene ambiguous. V was pared by 7 bases and J by 2 bases, with 12 bases between. The CDR3 has 13 amino acids. The CDR3 DNA follows: TGTGCCAGCAACCAGTATCACCCCTACGAGCAGTACTTC. Its translation: CASNQYHPYEQYF.

This clone was counted once. The chain links TRBV10-1 to TRBJ2-3, with 7 bases aligning to TRBD2. The V gene's germline CDR1 is WNHNN and CDR2 SYGVQD (reference sequence). The CDR3 length is 14 residues. V shed 5 bases and J 0 bases; nucleotides not matched to a gene: 2. The CDR3 loop reads CASSPAGSTDTQYF. The CDR3 DNA sequence: TGCGCCAGCAGTCCAGCGGGAAGCACAGATACGCAGTATTTT.

This clone has only one observation. This sequence joins TRBV7-7 and TRBJ2-5, with D possibly TRBD2 on 6 matching bases. V shed 1 base and J shed 2 bases, with 14 bases lying between them. Germline values: CDR1 SSHAT, CDR2 FNYEAQ (reference sequence). The length of the CDR3 is 16 residues. In nucleotides, the CDR3 is TGTGCCAGCAGCTTAGAAGTAGGACTACCACAAGAGACCCAGTACTTC. This gives the protein CASSLEVGLPQETQYF.

The chain couples TRBV12-3 or TRBV12-4 to TRBJ1-2, with D hard to call. The V and J ends lost 6 bases and 3 bases respectively, with 11 bases between them. The CDR3 loop spans 13 amino acids. DNA for the CDR3: TGTGCCAGCAGCCTAGACGGATACTATGGCTACACCTTC. The encoded protein is CASSLDGYYGYTF.

This chain links TRBV19 with TRBJ1-4; D gene unclear. The CDR3 sequence is 14 residues long. Germline V gene data show CDR1 as LNHDA and CDR2 as SQIVND (reference sequence). The ends were cut back, 2 bases at V and 2 bases at J, with 6 bases in the middle. The CDR3 DNA follows: TGTGCCAGTAGTATAACTATCACTAATGAAAAACTGTTTTTT. The encoded protein is CASSITITNEKLFF.

The chain is built from TRBV28 and TRBJ1-1, with TRBD1 as a possible D gene (6 bases). V was trimmed by 3 bases and J by 1 base, leaving 9 bases between them. Per germline, CDR1 MDHEN and CDR2 SYDVKM. The CDR3 sequence is 14 residues long. In DNA form, the CDR3 reads TGTGCCAGCAGTTTTTCAGGGGAGAACACTGAAGCTTTCTTT. It yields the protein CASSFSGENTEAFF. Using reference TRBV28 and TRBJ1-1 for the parts outside the CDR3, the full variable domain is DVKVTQSSRYLVKRTGEKVFLECVQDMDHENMFWYRQDPGLGLRLIYFSYDVKMKEKGDIPEGYSVSREKKERFSLILESASTNQTSMYLCASSFSGENTEAFFGQGTRLTVV.

This clone was seen more than once but under ten times. The V and J genes are TRBV6-5 and TRBJ1-1, with TRBD1 identical over 7 bases. Germline lookup yields CDR1 MNHEY and CDR2 SVGAGI. This CDR3 spans 15 amino acids. Trimming took 2 bases from V and 3 from J; bases not matched to a gene: 6. CDR3 amino acids: CASSYLGTADTEAFF. The CDR3 DNA follows: TGTGCCAGCAGTTACCTCGGGACAGCTGACACTGAAGCTTTCTTT.

The CDR3 nucleotides are TGTGCCACCCAGGGAGGGAGTTCGGGCAATCAGCCCCAGCATTTT. This gives the protein CATQGGSSGNQPQHF. V usage is TRBV28 and J usage is TRBJ1-5; a weak D match, TRBD1 (5 bases). Looked up from germline, CDR1 is MDHEN and CDR2 is SYDVKM. V was clipped by 10 bases and J by 2 bases, with 18 bases between them. This CDR3 has 15 amino acids. The full variable domain, in which reference TRBV28 and TRBJ1-5 provide the parts outside the CDR3, is DVKVTQSSRYLVKRTGEKVFLECVQDMDHENMFWYRQDPGLGLRLIYFSYDVKMKEKGDIPEGYSVSREKKERFSLILESASTNQTSMYLCATQGGSSGNQPQHFGDGTRLSIL.

The V call is TRBV5-1, the J call TRBJ1-6, with D possibly TRBD1 on 5 matching bases. Germline V gene lookup returns CDR1 SGHRS and CDR2 YFSETQ. V lost 0 bases and J 9 bases, leaving 31 bases between the germline ends. The CDR3 loop spans 21 amino acids. The CDR3 DNA sequence: TGCGCCAGCAGCTTGGGGGGCCAGCATGGGGCTAGGGACTTTATTATTTCACCCCTCCACTTT. Amino acid sequence: CASSLGGQHGARDFIISPLHF.

As regards this clone: Different DNA sequences within this sample yield the same CDR3. The V gene is TRBV5-1, the J gene TRBJ1-6; TRBD1 agrees at 7 bases. Germline CDR1 SGHRS, CDR2 YFSETQ. This CDR3 region has 14 residues. V dropped 3 bases and J dropped 5; count of bases not matched to a gene: 2. The DNA for the CDR3 is TGCGCCAGCAGCTCGGGGACAGATAATTCACCCCTCCACTTT. It translates to CASSSGTDNSPLHF.

The chain is built from TRBV29-1 and TRBJ1-4; D is uncertain. The V gene lost 7 bases and the J gene lost 8 bases, with 17 bases spanning the gap. Germline V CDR1 and CDR2: SQVTM, ANQGSEA. The CDR3 has 13 amino acids. The CDR3 spells CSASPGVREKLFF. The CDR3 nucleotides read TGCAGCGCCTCCCCCGGGGTGAGGGAAAAACTGTTTTTT.

CDR3 amino acids: CASSPRLPGATYEQYF. The CDR3, as DNA: TGTGCCAGCTCACCACGGTTGCCGGGAGCCACCTACGAGCAGTACTTC. The rearrangement links TRBV18 to TRBJ2-7; perhaps TRBD2 as D (6 bases). The length of the CDR3 is 16 residues. Germline V CDR1 and CDR2: KGHSH, LQKENI. The ends were cut back, 1 base at V and 2 bases at J, with 15 bases in the middle.